The 18 T cell receptor beta chains given below trace back to one sample, sequenced in a study of shared clonotypes between healthy human individuals. Libraries were prepared by immunoSEQ multiplex PCR; TCRdb keeps only in-frame clonotypes and omits some of them. The profile shows 2,500,000 or so clones, around nine tenths of them singletons. Sequenced sample: naive CD4+ T cells sorted from blood. Subset reported: CD45RA+ positively selected. The receptors come from a man aged 18-30 years in good health.

The chain carries TRBV5-1 and TRBJ2-5, with D unclear. The CDR3 length is 13 residues. Trimming shortened V by 4 bases and J by 1 base, and 8 bases separated the two germline ends. Per the germline V gene, CDR1 is SGHRS and CDR2 is YFSETQ. In DNA form, the CDR3 reads TGCGCCAGCAGCATTCCGGGCCAAGAGACCCAGTACTTC. It codes for CASSIPGQETQYF.

This rearrangement joins TRBV11-2 to TRBJ1-4, with a possible D match to TRBD1 (5 bases). CDR3 length equals 15 residues. Germline CDR1 SGHAT, CDR2 FQNNGV. Trimming left V 1 base short and J 7 bases short, with 13 bases between. This CDR3 is CASSLVGREGEKLFF. In nucleotides, the CDR3 is TGTGCCAGCAGCTTAGTAGGCAGGGAGGGTGAAAAACTGTTTTTT.

The chain uses TRBV7-2 and TRBJ2-1; 8 nucleotides match TRBD2. V gave up 5 bases and J gave up 9 bases; unmatched junction bases: 12. The length of the CDR3 is 15 residues. Germline V gene lookup returns CDR1 SGHTA and CDR2 FQGNSA. CDR3 protein: CASSPVERGLLEQFF. For the CDR3, the DNA is TGTGCCAGCAGCCCCGTAGAGCGGGGGTTACTTGAGCAGTTCTTC.

Comments on this clone: One end of the junction fails to match germline, which may point to a read error. The chain links TRBV7-7 to TRBJ2-5; no reliable D call. The CDR3 runs 14 residues. Germline V gives CDR1 SSHAT, CDR2 FNYEAQ (reference sequence). The CDR3 loop is CASSLGLDQETQYF. CDR3 coding DNA: TGTGCTAGCAGCTTAGGCCTTGACCAAGAGACCCAGTACTTC. The full variable domain, in which reference TRBV7-7 and TRBJ2-5 provide the parts outside the CDR3, is GAGVSQSPRYKVTKRGQDVTLRCDPISSHATLYWYQQALGQGPEFLTYFNYEAQPDKSGLPSDRFSAERPEGSISTLTIQRTEQRDSAMYRCASSLGLDQETQYFGPGTRLLVL.

To note about this clone: Other DNA sequences in this sample translate to the same CDR3. V and J are TRBV18 and TRBJ2-7; 11 nucleotides align to TRBD2. The trim removed 2 bases at V and 2 bases at J, leaving 2 bases unmatched. Germline values: CDR1 KGHSH, CDR2 LQKENI. This CDR3 is built from 15 residues. DNA of the CDR3: TGTGCCAGCTCACCAGGACTAGCGGGCGCCTACGAGCAGTACTTC. It encodes CASSPGLAGAYEQYF. Looking up the rest from reference TRBV18 and TRBJ2-7 gives the full variable domain: NAGVMQNPRHLVRRRGQEARLRCSPMKGHSHVYWYRQLPEEGLKFMVYLQKENIIDESGMPKERFSAEFPKEGPSILRIQQVVRGDSAAYFCASSPGLAGAYEQYFGPGTRLTVT.

The V call is TRBV18, the J call TRBJ2-2; 9 bases are shared with TRBD2. In germline, CDR1 is KGHSH, CDR2 LQKENI. Trimming took 0 bases from V and 3 from J; bases not matched to a gene: 5. The CDR3 covers 17 residues. DNA of the CDR3: TGTGCCAGCTCACCACCCGCGGGGGGGGACGACACCGGGGAGCTGTTTTTT. This translates into CASSPPAGGDDTGELFF.

The chain uses TRBV5-1 and TRBJ1-5; D uncertain. The germline V and J ends were trimmed by 5 bases and 0 bases, with 12 bases remaining between them. This CDR3 is 15 amino acids long. CDR1 and CDR2 (germline): SGHRS, YFSETQ. In DNA, the CDR3 is TGCGCCAGCAGGCAGGAGCCTCTTAGCAATCAGCCCCAGCATTTT. Translation: CASRQEPLSNQPQHF.

This rearrangement joins TRBV19 to TRBJ1-2, with D perhaps TRBD1 (5 bases). From germline, CDR1 is LNHDA and CDR2 SQIVND (reference sequence). V was cut by 4 bases and J by 3 bases, with 15 bases left in between. This CDR3 spans 15 amino acids. CDR3 protein: CASSTRSGRDYGYTF. The CDR3, as DNA: TGTGCCAGTAGTACCCGTTCGGGGCGGGACTATGGCTACACCTTC.

Only one count was recorded for this clone. This chain connects TRBV7-2 to TRBJ1-5, with D uncertain. This CDR3 has 14 amino acids. Per germline, CDR1 SGHTA and CDR2 FQGNSA. V was clipped by 4 bases and J by 4 bases, with 11 bases between them. CDR3 region: CASSYGLPNQPQHF. The CDR3 DNA sequence: TGTGCCAGCAGCTATGGACTGCCTAATCAGCCCCAGCATTTT.

This clone appeared once. Other DNA sequences in the same sample also yield this CDR3. The chain employs TRBV10-3 and TRBJ1-1; possibly TRBD1 for D (5 bases). Trimming stripped 2 bases from V and 1 base from J, with 5 bases between. Germline loops: CDR1 ENHRY, CDR2 SYGVKD. The CDR3 runs to 13 residues. CDR3 DNA sequence: TGTGCCATCAGTGAGAGGGGGAACACTGAAGCTTTCTTT. Protein: CAISERGNTEAFF.

The V gene is TRBV21-1, the J gene TRBJ2-7. TRBV21-1 is a recognized pseudogene. The CDR3 consists of 16 residues. This CDR3 is CASSKRSGGFSYEQYF. CDR3 nucleotide sequence: TGTGCCAGCAGCAAACGGTCCGGGGGCTTCTCCTACGAGCAGTACTTC.

The V gene is TRBV5-3, the J gene TRBJ2-1; D is unclear. TRBV5-3 belongs to the ORF category, with a function that is uncertain. V was pared by 0 bases and J by 10 bases, with 8 bases between. The CDR3 runs 12 residues. CDR3 DNA: TGTGCCAGAAGCTTGGCAAACCGGGAGCAGTTCTTC. Translating gives CARSLANREQFF.

The chain joins TRBV4-1 to TRBJ2-7; D is unclear. Germline values: CDR1 MGHRA, CDR2 YSYEKL. V was trimmed by 1 base and J by 5 bases, leaving 21 bases between them. The CDR3 covers 17 residues. CDR3 amino acids: CASSQGVLRADPNEQYF. The CDR3 DNA is TGCGCCAGCAGCCAAGGAGTGTTGCGCGCAGACCCCAACGAGCAGTACTTC.

This chain connects TRBV19 to TRBJ1-2, with no clear D. Germline CDR1 and CDR2: LNHDA and SQIVND (reference sequence). V lost 3 bases to trimming and J lost 6 bases, with 11 bases between them. The CDR3 has 13 amino acids. This chain's CDR3 is CASSMGWLDGYTF. In DNA, the CDR3 is TGTGCCAGTAGTATGGGGTGGCTGGATGGCTACACCTTC.

V gene TRBV27 combines with J gene TRBJ1-6, with 7 bases that match TRBD1. Germline assignment: CDR1 MNHEY and CDR2 SMNVEV (reference sequence). After removal of 3 bases from V and 4 bases from J, the junction contained 0 bases not matched to a gene. The CDR3 is 14 residues long. The CDR3 coding sequence is TGTGCCAGCAGTTTGACAGGGTATAATTCACCCCTCCACTTT. It is translated as CASSLTGYNSPLHF.

The chain combines TRBV7-9 with TRBJ2-1; TRBD2 aligns across 7 bases. Germline V gives CDR1 SEHNR, CDR2 FQNEAQ (reference sequence). V lost 5 bases to trimming and J lost 0 bases; unmatched junction nucleotides: 10. This CDR3 spans 17 amino acids. CDR3 DNA: TGTGCCAGCAGCCCGAGTCTTAGCGGGTACTCCTACAATGAGCAGTTCTTC. Translation: CASSPSLSGYSYNEQFF.

CDR3 nucleotide sequence: TGTGCCAGCTCACGGCGACAGGGGGAGATCTATGGCTACACCTTC. Translated: CASSRRQGEIYGYTF. The chain joins TRBV18 to TRBJ1-2, with 9 bases matching TRBD1. The ends lost 4 bases at V and 4 bases at J; junction bases unmatched: 7. CDR1 and CDR2 (germline): KGHSH, LQKENI. The CDR3 contains 15 residues.

The V and J genes are TRBV7-8 and TRBJ2-7, with unresolved D. Germline values: CDR1 SGHVS, CDR2 FQNEAQ. CDR3 length equals 14 residues. V was trimmed by 3 bases and J by 6 bases, leaving 15 bases between them. The CDR3: CASSLSRALFEQYF. As DNA, the CDR3 is TGTGCCAGCAGCTTGAGTCGGGCCCTTTTCGAGCAGTACTTC. Supplemented by reference TRBV7-8 and TRBJ2-7, the full variable domain reads GAGVSQSPRYKVAKRGQDVALRCDPISGHVSLFWYQQALGQGPEFLTYFQNEAQLDKSGLPSDRFFAERPEGSVSTLKIQRTQQEDSAVYLCASSLSRALFEQYFGPGTRLTVT.